A selection of T cell receptor beta chains follows, all from one sample in a study of Graves' ophthalmopathy and Graves' hyperthyroidism. TCRdb passed the multiplex PCR reads through MiXCR, listing each CDR3 protein once. The repertoire holds roughly 1.1 million distinct CDR3 sequences, with about 38% as singletons. The sample taken for sequencing was peripheral blood or thyroid tissue (not recorded which). The receptors were sampled from an adult man with Graves' hyperthyroidism. CDR3s include the opening cysteine and the closing phenylalanine or tryptophan. A D gene is named only where the DNA matches it firmly. Only part of the rows carry a size: once, few, many, or a class if the clone is expanded.

j_gene,abundance,v_gene,len,d_gene,CDR3aa,CDR3nt
TRBJ2-7,many,TRBV19,14,TRBD1,CASSTTGTAYEQYF,TGTGCCAGTAGTACAACCGGGACAGCCTACGAGCAGTACTTC
TRBJ2-7,many,TRBV7-9,16,TRBD1,CASSPRQGASSYEQYF,TGTGCCAGCAGCCCCAGACAGGGCGCTAGCTCCTACGAGCAGTACTTC
TRBJ2-7,many,TRBV7-2,14,TRBD2,CASRSGGVSYEQYF,TGTGCCAGCAGAAGCGGGGGAGTGTCCTACGAGCAGTACTTC
TRBJ1-4,few,TRBV6-6,12,.,CASRHGNEKLFF,TGTGCCAGCAGGCACGGTAATGAAAAACTGTTTTTT
TRBJ1-4,.,TRBV20-1,14,.,CSARTGSANEKLFF,TGCAGTGCTAGAACAGGCTCAGCTAATGAAAAACTGTTTTTT
TRBJ2-7,.,TRBV12-3/TRBV12-4,18,TRBD2,CASSMGLAGFLGSYEQYF,TGTGCCAGCAGTATGGGACTAGCGGGATTTCTGGGATCCTACGAGCAGTACTTC
TRBJ1-1,.,TRBV28,14,.,CASMGGSRGTEAFF,TGTGCCAGCATGGGGGGCTCCCGGGGTACTGAAGCTTTCTTT
TRBJ1-1,many,TRBV12-3/TRBV12-4,14,.,CASRRTAGDTEAFF,TGTGCCAGCAGAAGGACAGCCGGGGACACTGAAGCTTTCTTT
TRBJ2-7,few,TRBV5-1,15,TRBD2,CASSLGTSGGLEQYF,TGCGCCAGCAGCTTGGGGACTAGCGGGGGGCTCGAGCAGTACTTC
TRBJ2-5,.,TRBV9,16,TRBD2,CASSLRLAGAGETQYF,TGTGCCAGCAGTTTGCGACTAGCGGGAGCGGGAGAGACCCAGTACTTC
TRBJ2-5,.,TRBV20-1,12,.,CSARPGIETQYF,TGCAGTGCTAGACCGGGGATAGAGACCCAGTACTTC
TRBJ2-7,.,TRBV12-3/TRBV12-4,15,TRBD1,CASSYRDRATYEQYF,TGTGCCAGCAGTTACCGGGACAGGGCAACCTACGAGCAGTACTTC
TRBJ1-4,.,TRBV12-3/TRBV12-4,14,.,CASSFSGNNEKLFF,TGTGCCAGCAGTTTTTCCGGGAATAATGAAAAACTGTTTTTT
TRBJ2-5,.,TRBV4-2,17,TRBD1,CASSQRGTGGFQETQYF,TGTGCCAGCAGCCAAAGAGGGACAGGAGGATTCCAAGAGACCCAGTACTTC
TRBJ1-4,.,TRBV7-9,17,.,CASSQAGRTGTNEKLFF,TGTGCCAGCAGCCAGGCGGGGCGTACAGGAACTAATGAAAAACTGTTTTTT
TRBJ2-6,.,TRBV7-2,16,.,CASSSKRGSGANVLTF,TGTGCCAGCAGCTCGAAACGGGGCTCTGGGGCCAACGTCCTGACTTTC
TRBJ1-1,.,TRBV5-1,15,.,CASSTGGPMNTEAFF,TGCGCCAGCAGCACAGGCGGACCGATGAACACTGAAGCTTTCTTT
TRBJ1-3,.,TRBV3-1,14,.,CASSRTIGGNTIYF,TGTGCCAGCAGCCGTACAATCGGAGGAAACACCATATATTTT
TRBJ2-5,.,TRBV29-1,12,TRBD1,CSVTGESETQYF,TGCAGCGTGACAGGGGAGTCGGAGACCCAGTACTTC
TRBJ1-5,.,TRBV7-8,9,.,CASSLVQGF,TGTGCCAGCAGCTTAGTACAGGGTTTT
TRBJ1-1,many,TRBV2,15,.,CASSPPGLGNTEAFF,TGTGCCAGCAGCCCCCCCGGGCTTGGCAACACTGAAGCTTTCTTT
TRBJ1-1,few,TRBV9,15,.,CASSPPDKRNTEAFF,TGTGCCAGCTCACCACCGGACAAAAGAAACACTGAAGCTTTCTTT
TRBJ1-2,.,TRBV29-1,16,.,CSVDHWDGGGTYGYTF,TGCAGCGTTGATCATTGGGACGGAGGGGGAACATATGGCTACACCTTC
TRBJ1-2,many,TRBV2,15,.,CASSGTPRTTYGYTF,TGTGCCAGCAGTGGGACACCGCGAACAACTTATGGCTACACCTTC
TRBJ1-1,.,TRBV29-1,13,TRBD1,CSQWARGPTEAFF,TGCAGCCAATGGGCCAGGGGGCCCACTGAAGCTTTCTTT